Below, one T cell receptor beta chain is given with its context. These data originate in a study of blood T cells in healthy people across ages. The germline CDR1 and CDR2 sequences are MNHEY and SVGEGT. This CDR3 comprises 15 residues. With V trimmed by 5 bases and J by 3 bases, 9 bases remained unmatched. A second PCR of roughly 7 to 11 cycles used a sample-barcoded 5' primer and a J-beta primer mix. MiXCR, run by TCRdb on the 5' RACE reads, gives a single entry per CDR3 protein. Found here are about 650,000 distinct CDR3 sequences, approximately 52% of them singletons; the top ten hold roughly 13%.

The clonotype comes from a woman of 80 years or more in good health. The V call is TRBV6-2 or TRBV6-3, the J call TRBJ2-5; 7 bases fit TRBD2. The specimen sequenced was blood. The CDR3 region has the DNA TGTGCCAGCAGTCCCGATGGACTAGAGGAAGAGACCCAGTACTTC. This encodes CASSPDGLEEETQYF.